Sequencing of this TCR beta chain was carried out in a study of CD8 T cells in ankylosing spondylitis (TCRdb year 2017). A note on the overall study: The study profiled T cell receptor beta repertoires in healthy donors and ankylosing spondylitis patients to find disease-linked TCR variants. The full study cohort was made up of 25 ankylosing spondylitis patients and 108 healthy donors. Peripheral blood was sampled, and synovial fluid was additionally collected from ankylosing spondylitis patients.

The data were produced on an Illumina HiSeq 2500. Quantitative 5'-RACE with molecular barcodes was used to prepare TCR beta libraries. The published analysis was carried out like this. To identify disease-linked TCR variants, a new computational method was used, one built on a probabilistic model of VDJ rearrangement. In TCRdb, the public reads were trimmed at Q25 with fastp and aligned with MiXCR, with productive beta chains retained. Identical CDR3 protein sequences are pooled into one entry, listed with their most common genes and DNA. The V and J calls follow TCRdb's processing rather than the paper's. The sample data list fewer than 400,000 distinct CDR3 sequences, and about a fifth of these were observed just once. The ten largest clones add up to approximately 15% of the sample. Comment on this clonotype: Its antigen has not been determined. Base-call qualities are not available, and no considerably larger clone is one nucleotide away.

Based on the germline V gene, the CDR1 and CDR2 sequences are SGHTA and FQGNSA. V and J lose 5 bases and 4 bases, and a span of 11 bases separates them. From the cysteine through the phenylalanine, the CDR3 covers 13 amino acids. The retained sequence is limited to the CDR3, 39 bases, with the frame set at the first base. Study-level results and caveats: A CD8+ phenotype was shown by the disease-linked clones, which were found at relatively low frequencies in peripheral blood. Blood from ankylosing spondylitis patients appeared to be characterized by a TCR beta motif made up of several highly homologous amino acid variants. According to the report, matched synovial fluid samples from ankylosing spondylitis patients were significantly enriched for the disease-linked clones. Some of the motif variants had been reported before in the synovial fluid and blood of reactive arthritis patients, a finding that suggests common disease-initiation mechanisms.

The source material was blood, either unsorted or a sorted T cell fraction (not recorded which). The rearrangement joined TRBV7-2 to TRBJ1-1; the D region possibly corresponds to TRBD1 (5 bases align). This TCR was recovered from a male donor with ankylosing spondylitis. CDR3 reads: CASSLWGGTEAFF. The bases read TGTGCCAGCAGCCTATGGGGGGGCACTGAAGCTTTCTTT. Full variable domain (CDR3 extended with the reference TRBV7-2 and TRBJ1-1 proteins): GAGVSQSPSNKVTEKGKDVELRCDPISGHTALYWYRQSLGQGLEFLIYFQGNSAPDKSGLPSDRFSAERTGGSVSTLTIQRTQQEDSAVYLCASSLWGGTEAFFGQGTRLTVV.